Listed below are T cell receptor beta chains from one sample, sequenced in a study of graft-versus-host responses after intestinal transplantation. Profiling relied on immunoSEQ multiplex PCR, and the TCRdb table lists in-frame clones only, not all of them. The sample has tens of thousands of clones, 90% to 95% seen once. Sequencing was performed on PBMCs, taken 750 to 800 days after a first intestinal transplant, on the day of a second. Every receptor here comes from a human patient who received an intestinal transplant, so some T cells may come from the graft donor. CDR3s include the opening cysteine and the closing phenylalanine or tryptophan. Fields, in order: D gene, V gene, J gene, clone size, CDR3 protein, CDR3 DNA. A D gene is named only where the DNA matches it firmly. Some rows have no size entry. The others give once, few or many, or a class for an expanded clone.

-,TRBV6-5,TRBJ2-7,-,CASRQDYEQYF,TGTGCCAGCAGACAGGACTACGAGCAGTACTTC
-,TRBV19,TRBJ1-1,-,CATAWGSGTEAFF,TGTGCCACCGCGTGGGGATCGGGCACTGAAGCTTTCTTT
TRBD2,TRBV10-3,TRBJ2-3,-,CAISETAGLASRLDTQYF,TGTGCCATCAGTGAAACCGCGGGACTAGCGTCCCGGTTGGATACGCAGTATTTT
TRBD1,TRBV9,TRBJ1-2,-,CASSARDSYGYTF,TGTGCCAGCAGCGCCCGGGACAGTTATGGCTACACCTTC
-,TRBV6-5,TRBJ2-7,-,CASSYSRYEQYF,TGTGCCAGCAGTTACTCGCGGTACGAGCAGTACTTC
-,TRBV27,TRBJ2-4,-,CASSMGLAKNIQYF,TGTGCCAGCAGTATGGGACTAGCCAAAAACATTCAGTACTTC
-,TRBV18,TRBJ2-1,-,CASSPLDEQFF,TGTGCCAGCTCACCACTGGATGAGCAGTTCTTC
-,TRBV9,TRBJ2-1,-,CASSVRGTQSSYNEQFF,TGTGCCAGCAGCGTCCGTGGGACTCAAAGCTCCTACAATGAGCAGTTCTTC
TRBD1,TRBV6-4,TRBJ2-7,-,CASSARTGWGYEQYF,TGTGCCAGCAGCGCCAGGACAGGATGGGGCTACGAGCAGTACTTC
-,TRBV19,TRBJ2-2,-,CASIPHLGTGELFF,TGTGCCAGTATCCCCCATCTAGGGACCGGGGAGCTGTTTTTT
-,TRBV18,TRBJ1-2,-,CASSPPPGASYGYTF,TGTGCCAGCTCACCACCCCCAGGGGCTTCCTATGGCTACACCTTC
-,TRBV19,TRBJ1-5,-,CASSIGDYSNQPQHF,TGTGCCAGTAGTATTGGAGACTATAGCAATCAGCCCCAGCATTTT
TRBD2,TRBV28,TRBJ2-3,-,CASSPLQTSARFTDTQYF,TGTGCCAGCAGTCCCCTACAAACTAGCGCCCGTTTCACAGATACGCAGTATTTT
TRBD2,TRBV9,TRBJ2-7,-,CASSVGEGLFYEQYF,TGTGCCAGCAGCGTAGGGGAGGGACTTTTCTACGAGCAGTACTTC
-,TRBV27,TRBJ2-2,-,CASSPQGTSTGELFF,TGTGCCAGCAGTCCACAGGGTACGAGCACCGGGGAGCTGTTTTTT
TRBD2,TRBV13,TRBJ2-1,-,CASSLGTSGIGQFF,TGTGCCAGCAGCCTCGGGACTAGCGGTATCGGGCAGTTCTTC
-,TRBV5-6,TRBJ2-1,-,CASSLLSQGAFVIF,TGTGCCAGCAGCTTGCTTTCCCAGGGAGCCTTTGTTATCTTC
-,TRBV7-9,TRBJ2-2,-,CASSPGTREEFVELFF,TGTGCCAGCAGCCCGGGGACACGGGAAGAGTTCGTGGAGCTGTTTTTT
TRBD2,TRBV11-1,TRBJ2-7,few,CASSQSSGSYEQYF,TGTGCCAGCAGCCAGAGCAGCGGGAGCTACGAGCAGTACTTC
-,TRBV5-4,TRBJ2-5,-,CASSLEFETQYF,TGTGCCAGCAGCTTGGAATTTGAGACCCAGTACTTC
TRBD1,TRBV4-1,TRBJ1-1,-,CASSQPFTGQANTEAFF,TGCGCCAGCAGCCAACCATTCACCGGACAGGCAAACACTGAAGCTTTCTTT
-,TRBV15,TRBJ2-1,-,CATSLPSSSYNEQFF,TGTGCCACCAGTCTCCCCTCAAGCTCCTACAATGAGCAGTTCTTC
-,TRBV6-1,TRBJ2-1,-,CATRFNEQFF,TGTGCCACCCGATTCAACGAGCAGTTCTTC
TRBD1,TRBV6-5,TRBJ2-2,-,CASSYTGGWAGELFF,TGTGCCAGCAGTTACACAGGGGGTTGGGCCGGGGAGCTGTTTTTT
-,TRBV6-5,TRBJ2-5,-,CASTMRWDQETQYF,TGTGCCAGCACCATGAGGTGGGATCAAGAGACCCAGTACTTC
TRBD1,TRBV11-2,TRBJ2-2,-,CASSLDRQGPGELFF,TGTGCCAGCAGCTTAGATCGACAGGGGCCCGGGGAGCTGTTTTTT
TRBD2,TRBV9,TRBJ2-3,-,CASSPRTSGKVTQYF,TGTGCCAGCAGCCCCAGGACTAGCGGGAAAGTTACGCAGTATTTT
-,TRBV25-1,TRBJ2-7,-,CASSESRAPTPYEQYF,TGTGCCAGCAGTGAATCTCGGGCCCCCACCCCCTACGAGCAGTACTTC
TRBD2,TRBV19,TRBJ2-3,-,CASSQLAGVTDTQYF,TGTGCCAGTAGTCAACTAGCGGGAGTAACAGATACGCAGTATTTT
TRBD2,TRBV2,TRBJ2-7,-,CASLGLAGETEQYF,TGTGCCAGCCTGGGACTAGCGGGGGAAACCGAGCAGTACTTC
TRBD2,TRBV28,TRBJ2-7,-,CASSFRASGSFVSSHEQYF,TGTGCCAGCAGTTTTAGGGCTAGCGGGAGTTTTGTATCGTCTCACGAGCAGTACTTC
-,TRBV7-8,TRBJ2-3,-,CATARSTDTQYF,TGTGCCACCGCAAGGAGCACAGATACGCAGTATTTT
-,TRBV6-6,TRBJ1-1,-,CASRTTRGGNTEAFF,TGTGCCAGCAGGACTACTAGGGGGGGGAACACTGAAGCTTTCTTT
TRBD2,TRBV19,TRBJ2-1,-,CASSVVSGSSYNEQFF,TGTGCCAGTAGCGTCGTCAGCGGGAGCTCCTACAATGAGCAGTTCTTC
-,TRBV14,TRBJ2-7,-,CASSRPPGYYEQYF,TGTGCCAGCAGCCGCCCGCCTGGATACTACGAGCAGTACTTC
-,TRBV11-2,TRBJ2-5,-,CASSLGPGKGETQYF,TGTGCCAGCAGCTTAGGGCCAGGGAAGGGAGAGACCCAGTACTTC
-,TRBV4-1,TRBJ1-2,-,CASSQGTLTGLGYTF,TGCGCCAGCAGCCAAGGTACACTGACGGGGCTCGGCTACACCTTC
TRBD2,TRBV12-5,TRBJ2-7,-,CASGLTSALDYEQYF,TGTGCTAGTGGTTTGACTAGCGCCCTCGATTACGAGCAGTACTTC
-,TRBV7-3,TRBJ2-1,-,CASSLSFGVSYNEQFF,TGTGCCAGCAGCTTAAGTTTTGGGGTCTCCTACAATGAGCAGTTCTTC
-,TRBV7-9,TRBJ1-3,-,CASSLKGLLSGNTIYF,TGTGCCAGCAGCTTAAAAGGGCTCCTCTCTGGAAACACCATATATTTT
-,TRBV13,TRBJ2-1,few,CASSLQGKQFF,TGTGCCAGCAGCTTACAAGGGAAGCAGTTCTTC
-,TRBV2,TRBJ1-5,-,CASSGGGQQPQHF,TGTGCCAGCAGTGGGGGGGGGCAGCAGCCCCAGCATTTT
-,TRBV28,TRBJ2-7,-,CASSLRGYEQYF,TGTGCCAGCAGCCTTCGGGGCTACGAGCAGTACTTC
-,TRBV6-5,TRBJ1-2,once,CASSDPGTIYGYTF,TGTGCCAGCAGTGACCCCGGGACAATCTATGGCTACACCTTC
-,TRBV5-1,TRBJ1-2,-,CASSLEGGKGYTF,TGCGCCAGCAGCTTGGAGGGGGGAAAGGGCTACACCTTC
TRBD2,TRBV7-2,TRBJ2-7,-,CASSLASAGGRLREQYF,TGTGCCAGCAGCTTAGCGTCTGCTGGCGGGAGGCTGCGCGAGCAGTACTTC
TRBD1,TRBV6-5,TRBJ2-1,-,CASSYSRTGMTNEQFF,TGTGCCAGCAGTTACTCAAGGACAGGGATGACAAATGAGCAGTTCTTC
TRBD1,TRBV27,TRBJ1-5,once,CASSLSGTANQPQHF,TGTGCCAGCAGTTTATCGGGGACAGCTAATCAGCCCCAGCATTTT
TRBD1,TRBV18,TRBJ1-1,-,CASSLGQGGTEAFF,TGTGCCAGCTCACTAGGACAGGGTGGCACTGAAGCTTTCTTT
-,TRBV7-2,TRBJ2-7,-,CASSLVGQPSYEQYF,TGTGCCAGCAGCTTAGTGGGGCAGCCGTCCTACGAGCAGTACTTC
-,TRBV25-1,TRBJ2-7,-,CATTYTGYEQYF,TGTGCCACCACCTACACAGGCTACGAGCAGTACTTC
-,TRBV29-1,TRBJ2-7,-,CSGLEVDSYEQYF,TGCAGCGGCCTGGAGGTGGACTCCTACGAGCAGTACTTC